This paragraph reports one T cell receptor beta chain. Only a few counts were recorded for this clone. Its recognized antigen is unknown. No base qualities exist here, and no much larger clone lies one base off it. The data are from a study of T cell responses to AZD1222 COVID-19 vaccine (dated by TCRdb to 2020 to 2023). In terms of the full investigation: TCR sequencing covered 230 or so trial participants: 200 to 220 given two doses of AZD1222 and approximately 26 given two doses of MenACWY control vaccine. Trial participants were enrolled by age into 18-55, 56-69 and 70-plus year subgroups, with around 150, 28 and 57 TCR-sequenced participants respectively. Overall study results and their limits: Only 5 to 7 AZD1222 recipients were SARS-CoV-2 seropositive at baseline, limiting conclusions about previously exposed vaccinees. Spike-specific TCR breadth and depth rose significantly after two AZD1222 doses compared with day 0 and with MenACWY recipients. The 56-69-year group was small, and its depth increase did not reach significance, likely because of low power. Nearly half of unique spike-specific TCRs reportedly recognized epitopes outside regions mutated in the B.1.351 and B.1.1.7 variants. No day 14 peak-response samples were available, so repertoires were characterized only after the peak T cell response. Participants were mostly white British and included more females than males, and it was suggested by the authors that clonal diversity may have been underestimated. Vaccine-associated CD4 TCRs spanned the whole spike protein, with dominant responses in regions 160-218 and 743-854.

The CDR3 regions of human TCRbeta chains were analyzed by immunosequencing. In the authors' own workflow: Repertoire TCRs were checked for matches against a reference library of SARS-CoV-2-specific TCRs that had been generated using the MIRA antigen-specificity platform. Breadth meant the fraction of unique TCRs that were SARS-CoV-2-associated, whereas depth meant the fraction of total T cells that were SARS-CoV-2-associated. Using the MIRA data, every spike-specific TCR was mapped to the spike region that the TCR reacted to and assigned to either a CD4 or a CD8 class. Log10-transformed breadth and depth values were compared by one-way ANOVA with Sidak's multiple comparisons tests. TCRdb took over this immuneACCESS table, retaining in-frame rearrangements with V and J assigned. Such tables are incomplete; in checked studies, under half of the missing clones stem from an unresolved V gene, and the remainder is unexplained. V, J and clone size were drawn from that table, and D and trimming were deduced from the DNA. This sample has approximately 190,000 clones in its table, and 90% to 95% of those were observed once. The ten largest clones represent about 3.6% of the sample.

Interpreted using the paper, the time point label stands for: about 28 days (+/-7) after the second vaccine dose. In the paper's terms, the treatment or condition label means: meningococcal conjugate vaccine given as trial control. Vaccinee samples were obtained from the UK trials COV001 and COV002, which included a single-blind randomized controlled phase 2/3 trial of AZD1222 (ChAdOx1 nCoV-19) in healthy adults. For TCRbeta chain sequencing, PBMC samples were collected from trial participants at day 0 and at day 28 after the second dose. The TCR comes from an adult who received the MenACWY meningococcal vaccine as a control. The starting material was peripheral blood, obtained 28 days after the second dose of the MenACWY control vaccine.

The DNA sequence is as follows: TGTGCCAGCAGCTCCCCCGGGGCAGGCGGCCACTACGAGCAGTACTTC. Its amino acids are CASSSPGAGGHYEQYF. The chain uses TRBV7-9 and TRBJ2-7, with the D gene tentatively TRBD1 or TRBD2, based on 5 matching bases in each. V is cut by 4 bases and J by 3 bases, and the space between the germline ends is 19 bases. The CDR1 and CDR2 encoded by the germline V gene (reference sequence) are SEHNR and FQNEAQ. The CDR3, cysteine through phenylalanine, is 16 amino acids long. Only the CDR3 DNA is retained, 48 bases long and in frame from the first base. Supplemented by the reference TRBV7-9 and TRBJ2-7 proteins around the CDR3, the complete variable domain is DTGVSQNPRHKITKRGQNVTFRCDPISEHNRLYWYRQTLGQGPEFLTYFQNEAQLEKSRLLSDRFSAERPKGSFSTLEIQRTEQGDSAMYLCASSSPGAGGHYEQYFGPGTRLTVT.